This T cell receptor (beta chain) comes out of a study of blood T cell repertoires in COVID-19. In the original processing: Reference gene primer amplification in the assay estimated nucleated cell counts. The protocol was immunoSEQ multiplex PCR, while the TCRdb copy is restricted to in-frame clones and leaves out a portion. V and J calls and clone size follow that table, whereas D and trimming were derived from the DNA. The data contain some 300,000 clones, 75% to 90% of them singletons. V lost 1 base and J lost 3, with 12 bases in between. The CDR3 runs to 15 residues. Germline loops: CDR1 SGHAT, CDR2 FQNNGV.

The sequencing sample was made of peripheral blood. The clonotype originates from a woman in her seventies with COVID-19, enrolled during active disease. V and J are TRBV11-2 and TRBJ1-1; TRBD1 might be the D (5 bases). The CDR3 loop reads CASSLVRGRDTEAFF. The CDR3 region has the DNA TGTGCCAGCAGCTTAGTTCGGGGGAGGGACACTGAAGCTTTCTTT. Combining the CDR3 with reference TRBV11-2 and TRBJ1-1 gives the whole variable domain EAGVAQSPRYKIIEKRQSVAFWCNPISGHATLYWYQQILGQGPKLLIQFQNNGVVDDSQLPKDRFSAERLKGVDSTLKIQPAKLEDSAVYLCASSLVRGRDTEAFFGQGTRLTVV.